Listed here are 32 T cell receptor beta chains from one sample, sequenced in a study of PD-1 and CTLA-4 blockade in melanoma (dated by TCRdb to the early 2020s). The method was the immunoSEQ multiplex PCR assay. TCRdb's version of the immuneACCESS table is confined to in-frame rearrangements and falls short of the full clone set. An unresolved V gene accounts for under half of the shortfall where checked; the remainder is of unknown origin. Within this sample are about 32,000 clones, with 88% of them counted one time only. The ten biggest clones cover roughly 6% of the sample. The material sequenced was CD8+ T cells from peripheral blood, taken from a patient given anti-PD-1 treatment. The receptor set was obtained from a human donor with melanoma.

CDR3 nucleotides: TGTGCCAGCAGTTTAATCCCAGGAATTAACTATGGCTACACCTTC. Protein: CASSLIPGINYGYTF. The J gene is TRBJ1-2, the V gene TRBV27; D gene uncertain. V was cut by 2 bases and J by 1 base, with 11 bases left in between. The CDR3 has 15 amino acids. The germline CDR1 and CDR2 sequences are MNHEY and SMNVEV (reference sequence).

The genes are TRBV28 and TRBJ1-1; D not resolved. The germline V gene encodes CDR1 MDHEN and CDR2 SYDVKM. The CDR3 runs to 12 residues. V shed 2 bases and J shed 2 bases, with 3 bases lying between them. Written as DNA, the CDR3 is TGTGCCAGCAGTTTAGGTAACACTGAAGCTTTCTTT. Translated: CASSLGNTEAFF.

The chain employs TRBV2 and TRBJ1-2; maybe TRBD1 (6 bases). V lost 5 bases to trimming and J lost 6 bases, with 16 bases between them. Germline V CDR1 and CDR2: SNHLY, FYNNEI. The CDR3 extends over 14 amino acids. CDR3 sequence (DNA): TGTGCCAGCAGTCATGACAGGTCTGGCGATGGCTACACCTTC. Translating it yields CASSHDRSGDGYTF.

The chain recombines TRBV7-3 with TRBJ2-3, with D maybe TRBD2 (6 bases). The CDR3 runs to 15 residues. Trimming removed 4 bases at V and 2 bases at J, with 13 bases between. Germline CDR1 reads SGHTA; CDR2 reads FQGTGA. This chain's CDR3 is CASSSAPGATDTQYF. The CDR3 nucleotides are TGTGCCAGCAGCTCCGCCCCGGGAGCCACAGATACGCAGTATTTT.

J is TRBJ2-7 and V is TRBV6-6; TRBD1 agrees at 7 bases. With 2 bases clipped from V and 4 bases from J, the junction kept 2 bases outside the gene matches. The CDR3 length is 13 residues. Germline V gene lookup returns CDR1 MNHNY and CDR2 SVGAGI (reference sequence). Here the CDR3 DNA reads TGTGCCAGCAGTTACAGCAGGGGGTACGAGCAGTACTTC. Protein product: CASSYSRGYEQYF.

V and J are TRBV2 and TRBJ2-3; tentatively, D is TRBD1 (5 bases). The V gene's germline CDR1 is SNHLY and CDR2 FYNNEI. The ends were cut back, 11 bases at V and 4 bases at J, with 19 bases in the middle. The CDR3 loop spans 14 amino acids. CDR3 in DNA: TGTGCCGGGCGACAAAGGGGCTCGCCAGATACGCAGTATTTT. It translates to CAGRQRGSPDTQYF.

This chain links TRBV7-6 with TRBJ2-1; D possibly uses TRBD1 or TRBD2 (6 bases each). The V and J ends lost 5 bases and 8 bases respectively, with 25 bases between them. The V gene's germline CDR1 is SGHVS and CDR2 FNYEAQ. CDR3 length: 17 residues. CDR3 sequence (DNA): TGTGCCAGCAGCCCAACTTGGGGGGACAAGGGAATGGATGAGCAGTTCTTC. Residues: CASSPTWGDKGMDEQFF.

The chain is built from TRBV10-3 and TRBJ1-1, with D tentatively TRBD1 (5 bases). The germline V and J ends were trimmed by 2 bases and 5 bases, with 15 bases remaining between them. CDR1 is ENHRY, CDR2 SYGVKD, per germline. The CDR3 loop spans 15 amino acids. The CDR3 DNA reads as TGTGCCATCAGTGAGCCACTCGGGGGGAAGACTGAAGCTTTCTTT. Translated, it gives CAISEPLGGKTEAFF.

V gene TRBV4-3 combines with J gene TRBJ1-2; the match to TRBD1 covers 8 bases. The V and J ends lost 0 bases and 6 bases, in that order; junction bases with no gene match: 9. The CDR3 totals 16 residues. CDR1 and CDR2 from the germline V gene are LGHNA and YSLEER. The CDR3 sequence is CASSQDWRTGSHGYTF. In DNA form, the CDR3 reads TGCGCCAGCAGCCAAGATTGGCGGACAGGGAGCCATGGCTACACCTTC.

The V gene is TRBV11-1, the J gene TRBJ1-1, with TRBD1 as a possible D gene (5 bases). Germline V gives CDR1 SGHAT, CDR2 FQDESV (reference sequence). Trimming shortened V by 2 bases and J by 3 bases, and 16 bases separated the two germline ends. The CDR3 is 16 residues long. CDR3: CASSLISWGLDTEAFF. In nucleotides, the CDR3 is TGTGCCAGCAGCTTAATAAGTTGGGGCTTGGACACTGAAGCTTTCTTT.

The V and J genes are TRBV7-9 and TRBJ2-2; TRBD2 is a possible D gene (5 bases). The germline V and J ends were trimmed by 5 bases and 6 bases, with 13 bases remaining between them. CDR3 length: 14 residues. The V gene's germline CDR1 is SEHNR and CDR2 FQNEAQ (reference sequence). The DNA for the CDR3 is TGTGCCAGCAGCCTTAGCGAGCTGCCCGGGGAGCTGTTTTTT. This codes for CASSLSELPGELFF.

V gene TRBV2 combines with J gene TRBJ2-7; D may be TRBD2 (5 bases). V was cut by 6 bases and J by 1 base, with 16 bases left in between. Germline V lookup: CDR1 SNHLY, CDR2 FYNNEI. The CDR3 has 15 residues. CDR3: CASSPGIGLSYEQYF. The CDR3 nucleotides read TGTGCCAGCAGCCCCGGGATCGGCCTGTCCTACGAGCAGTACTTC. Full variable domain (outside the CDR3, taken from reference TRBV2 and TRBJ2-7): EPEVTQTPSHQVTQMGQEVILRCVPISNHLYFYWYRQILGQKVEFLVSFYNNEISEKSEIFDDQFSVERPDGSNFTLKIRSTKLEDSAMYFCASSPGIGLSYEQYFGPGTRLTVT.

V and J are TRBV7-9 and TRBJ2-1, with 8 bases lining up with TRBD1. Germline V CDR1 and CDR2: SEHNR, FQNEAQ (reference sequence). CDR3 size: 13 residues. Losses at the gene ends were 5 bases for V and 5 bases for J; bases not matched to a gene: 2. CDR3 sequence: CASSPTGDNEQFF. The CDR3, as DNA: TGTGCCAGCAGCCCGACAGGGGACAATGAGCAGTTCTTC.

This chain links TRBV30 with TRBJ1-5, with TRBD1 identical over 8 bases. V gave up 4 bases and J gave up 4 bases; unmatched junction bases: 3. Germline lookup yields CDR1 GTSNPN and CDR2 SVGIG (reference sequence). The CDR3 is made up of 13 amino acids. CDR3 sequence: CAWMDRENQPQHF. CDR3 bases: TGTGCCTGGATGGACAGGGAAAATCAGCCCCAGCATTTT.

The genes are TRBV3-1 (or the pseudogene TRBV3-2) and TRBJ2-7, with D perhaps TRBD1 (5 bases). Trimming stripped 1 base from V and 0 bases from J, with 13 bases between. The germline V gene has CDR1 LGHDT and CDR2 YNNKEL (reference sequence). This CDR3 spans 16 amino acids. CDR3 bases: TGTGCCAGCAGCCAAGGTACAGGTTTACTCTCCTACGAGCAGTACTTC. Its translation: CASSQGTGLLSYEQYF.

This chain uses TRBV15 with TRBJ1-1; possible D gene TRBD1, 6 bases. The germline V gene has CDR1 LNHNV and CDR2 YYDKDF (reference sequence). V was clipped by 4 bases and J by 5 bases, with 20 bases between them. CDR3 length equals 16 residues. DNA for the CDR3: TGTGCCACCAGCAACGACAGGTTGAGCCCGGAGACTGAAGCTTTCTTT. It codes for CATSNDRLSPETEAFF.

This chain uses TRBV9 with TRBJ2-5, with TRBD1 matching over 7 bases. Germline CDR1 is SGDLS and CDR2 is YYNGEE. Trimming at V came to 2 bases and at J to 1 base, leaving 2 bases not matched to a gene. CDR3 length: 14 residues. The CDR3 loop is CASSVGTVQETQYF. The CDR3, as DNA: TGTGCCAGCAGCGTCGGGACAGTCCAAGAGACCCAGTACTTC.

This clone is a singleton in its sample. The V gene is TRBV7-3, the J gene TRBJ2-1, with 9 bases aligning to TRBD1. The V gene's germline CDR1 is SGHTA and CDR2 FQGTGA. Unmatched junction bases numbered 3, after V lost 4 bases and J lost 5 bases. The length of the CDR3 is 14 residues. The CDR3 nucleotides read TGTGCCAGCAGCTCTGGGACAGGGAACAATGAGCAGTTCTTC. Translation gives CASSSGTGNNEQFF.

This chain links TRBV3-1 (or the pseudogene TRBV3-2) with TRBJ2-5, with 7 bases fitting TRBD2. Germline lookup yields CDR1 LGHDT and CDR2 YNNKEL (reference sequence). The length of the CDR3 is 14 residues. V lost 7 bases, J lost 4 bases, and 9 bases stayed unmatched. As DNA, the CDR3 is TGTGCCAGCAACCCCTTAGCTAGCGGAGAGACCCAGTACTTC. This codes for CASNPLASGETQYF.

This clone was counted between two and nine times. V is TRBV9 and J is TRBJ1-2; 8 positions agree with TRBD1. Trimming cost V 3 bases and J 0 bases; bases outside gene matches: 4. This CDR3 comprises 15 residues. Looked up from germline, CDR1 is SGDLS and CDR2 is YYNGEE. CDR3 residues: CASSAGTGANYGYTF. CDR3 DNA: TGTGCCAGCAGCGCCGGGACAGGAGCTAACTATGGCTACACCTTC.

The chain links TRBV6-5 to TRBJ1-2; 9 nucleotides match TRBD1. The CDR3 is 14 amino acids. After removal of 6 bases from V and 5 bases from J, the junction contained 7 bases not matched to a gene. The germline CDR1 and CDR2 sequences are MNHEY and SVGAGI. The CDR3 here is CASRATGGFYGYTF. CDR3 in DNA: TGTGCCAGCAGGGCGACAGGGGGTTTTTATGGCTACACCTTC.

The V gene is TRBV11-2, the J gene TRBJ2-5; no firm D call. Per germline, CDR1 SGHAT and CDR2 FQNNGV. Trimming removed 0 bases at V and 10 bases at J, with 9 bases between. This CDR3 region has 12 residues. The CDR3 is CASSLDPRVQYF. The CDR3 nucleotides are TGTGCCAGCAGCTTAGACCCGAGAGTCCAGTACTTC.

The J gene is TRBJ1-2, the V gene TRBV7-9; 12 bases are shared with TRBD1. V was pared by 4 bases and J by 4 bases, with 4 bases of the junction left unmatched. This CDR3 has 15 amino acids. From germline, CDR1 is SEHNR and CDR2 FQNEAQ (reference sequence). CDR3 in amino acids: CASSSGTGGVYGYTF. The CDR3 coding sequence is TGTGCCAGCAGCTCCGGGACAGGGGGCGTCTATGGCTACACCTTC.

The J gene is TRBJ2-7, the V gene TRBV15; 9 positions match TRBD1. The CDR3 has 14 amino acids. The trim removed 5 bases at V and 5 bases at J, leaving 7 bases unmatched. The germline gives CDR1 LNHNV, CDR2 YYDKDF (reference sequence). DNA of the CDR3: TGTGCCACCAGCGAAACAGGGGGCTTGGACGAGCAGTACTTC. Residues: CATSETGGLDEQYF.

The chain recombines TRBV10-3 with TRBJ2-3, with D tentatively TRBD2 (5 bases). CDR1 ENHRY and CDR2 SYGVKD come from the germline V gene. V lost 6 bases to trimming and J lost 0 bases, with 13 bases between them. The CDR3 sequence is 15 residues long. The CDR3 here is CAISEEDSSTDTQYF. CDR3 in DNA: TGTGCCATCAGCGAAGAGGACTCTAGCACAGATACGCAGTATTTT.

A remark on this clone: Additional DNA sequences in this sample encode the identical CDR3. The genes are TRBV7-9 and TRBJ2-7, with D uncertain. This CDR3 has 11 amino acids. Trimming left V 5 bases short and J 7 bases short, with 9 bases between. Germline-derived CDR1 and CDR2 are SEHNR and FQNEAQ (reference sequence). CDR3 loop: CASSLGREQYF. CDR3 coding DNA: TGTGCCAGCAGCCTCGGGCGTGAGCAGTACTTC.

The chain links TRBV7-2 to TRBJ2-7; a possible D gene is TRBD2 (6 bases). The germline V gene has CDR1 SGHTA and CDR2 FQGNSA. V was pared by 4 bases and J by 0 bases, with 13 bases between. The CDR3 is 15 amino acids. The CDR3 spells CASSWRGGSSYEQYF. The CDR3 DNA reads TGTGCCAGCAGCTGGCGGGGTGGATCCTCCTACGAGCAGTACTTC.

In nucleotides, the CDR3 is TGTGCCTGGAACCTCGGACAGGGGATTCAGTACTTC. This encodes CAWNLGQGIQYF. The chain uses TRBV30 and TRBJ2-4; 9 bases line up with TRBD1. The CDR3 sequence is 12 residues long. Germline V CDR1 and CDR2: GTSNPN, SVGIG (reference sequence). J gave up 10 bases and V 4 bases, and 5 bases lay outside the gene matches.

Notes on this clone: The junction departs from the called germline gene at one end, perhaps through a read error. This sequence joins TRBV7-9 and TRBJ1-4, with unresolved D. The CDR3 loop spans 14 amino acids. Germline V gene sequence: CDR1 SEHNR, CDR2 FQNEAQ (reference sequence). The CDR3 sequence: CASSLARANEKLFF. CDR3 nucleotide sequence: TGTGCCAGCAGCCTAGCGAGGGCTAATGAAAAACTGTTTTTT. Full variable domain (outside the CDR3, taken from reference TRBV7-9 and TRBJ1-4): DTGVSQNPRHKITKRGQNVTFRCDPISEHNRLYWYRQTLGQGPEFLTYFQNEAQLEKSRLLSDRFSAERPKGSFSTLEIQRTEQGDSAMYLCASSLARANEKLFFGSGTQLSVL.

The rearrangement joins TRBV2 to TRBJ1-1, with 11 bases that match TRBD1. This CDR3 has 16 amino acids. Germline V gene data show CDR1 as SNHLY and CDR2 as FYNNEI. The J segment lost 3 bases and the V segment lost 5 bases, leaving 8 bases of the junction unmatched. The CDR3 sequence is CASSPLDRGLDTEAFF. DNA for the CDR3: TGTGCCAGCAGTCCACTGGACAGGGGGCTTGACACTGAAGCTTTCTTT.

The V and J genes are TRBV30 and TRBJ1-1; D ambiguous. This CDR3 contains 11 residues. V was pared by 8 bases and J by 1 base, with 8 bases between. From germline, CDR1 is GTSNPN and CDR2 SVGIG (reference sequence). CDR3 protein: CAGGENTEAFF. The CDR3 coding sequence is TGTGCCGGCGGGGAGAACACTGAAGCTTTCTTT.

The chain links TRBV28 to TRBJ2-7, with D perhaps TRBD1 (5 bases). The germline gives CDR1 MDHEN, CDR2 SYDVKM. This CDR3 has 18 residues. V was pared by 3 bases and J by 4 bases, with 25 bases between. CDR3 DNA: TGTGCCAGCAGTTTCTCCCCCGCGGCGGACATTTCTTTTTACGAGCAGTACTTC. Its translation: CASSFSPAADISFYEQYF.